The clone carrying this TCR beta chain was seen a few times. Its target is unknown. The sample comes from a study of identical twins. This CDR3 has 19 amino acids. Between the trimmed V and J ends, which lost 6 bases and 10 bases, there was a span of 34 bases. Looked up from germline, CDR1 is MGHDK and CDR2 is SYGVNS. Whole-study findings and limits: Cord blood beta clonotypes present at high abundance carried fewer insertions; no such pattern appeared in memory repertoires. There was an excess of low generation probability in the out-of-frame alpha sequences that twins shared. It was possible that invariant MAIT and iNKT cells partly confounded the zero-insertion analyses. The study found that models underestimated out-of-frame TCR alpha sharing in monozygotic twins.

TCRdb reanalysed the 5' RACE reads using MiXCR and keeps one entry per CDR3 protein. The data show 750,000 to 950,000 distinct CDR3 sequences, about 12% seen once. A further study also used this sample, focusing on yellow fever vaccine responses in identical twins.

This chain uses TRBV25-1 with TRBJ2-1; TRBD2 is a possible D gene (6 bases). Sequencing was performed on PBMCs. The source of this sequence is a woman aged 18-30 years in good health. In nucleotides, the CDR3 is TGTGCCAGCAGCGCCTCATTAATCACAGGCCAAACTCCCGCGGGGGAGCAGTTCTTC. Translating it yields CASSASLITGQTPAGEQFF.